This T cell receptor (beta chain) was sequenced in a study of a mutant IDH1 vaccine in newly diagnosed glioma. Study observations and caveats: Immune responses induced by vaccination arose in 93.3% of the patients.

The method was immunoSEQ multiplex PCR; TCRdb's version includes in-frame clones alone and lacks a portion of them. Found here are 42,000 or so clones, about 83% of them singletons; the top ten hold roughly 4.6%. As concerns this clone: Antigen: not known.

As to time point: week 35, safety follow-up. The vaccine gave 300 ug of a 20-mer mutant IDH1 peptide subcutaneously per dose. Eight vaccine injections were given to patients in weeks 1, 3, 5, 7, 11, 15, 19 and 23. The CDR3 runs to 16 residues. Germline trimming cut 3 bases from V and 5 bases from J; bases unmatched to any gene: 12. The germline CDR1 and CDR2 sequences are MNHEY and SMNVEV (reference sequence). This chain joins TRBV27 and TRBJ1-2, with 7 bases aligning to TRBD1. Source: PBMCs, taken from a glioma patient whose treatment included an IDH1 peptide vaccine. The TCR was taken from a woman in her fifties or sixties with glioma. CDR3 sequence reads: CASSLKWAGGFYGYTF. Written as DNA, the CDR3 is TGTGCCAGCAGTTTGAAGTGGGCAGGGGGTTTTTATGGCTACACCTTC.